This TCR beta chain was sequenced for a study of brain metastases from non-small cell lung cancer. For this clone: Its specificity is unknown.

Using immunoSEQ multiplex PCR, the repertoire was profiled, and TCRdb retains in-frame clones only, with some absent. The sample has roughly 880 clones; around three quarters are singletons. Whole-study findings and limits: Expanded T-cell clones appeared in around 68% of brain metastases over primaries. Brain metastases had lower T-cell infiltration than primary tumors. Brain metastases shared most TCR repertoire with primaries, with sparse T cells.

The receptor was isolated from a donor at least 40 years old with non-small cell lung cancer. Sequenced input: tissue from a brain metastasis.

This CDR3 is CASSSSGTAYGYTF. CDR3 nucleotides: TGTGCCAGCAGCTCCTCCGGGACAGCATATGGCTACACCTTC. The gene calls are TRBV5-6 and TRBJ1-2, with 7 nucleotides matching TRBD1. This CDR3 has 14 residues. The junction had 7 bases not matched to a gene; V was cut back by 3 bases and J by 5 bases. The germline V gene has CDR1 SGHDT and CDR2 YYEEEE.